The rows below give T cell receptor beta chains drawn from one sample of a study of cytomegalovirus exposure and HLA in healthy donors. Sequenced by immunoSEQ multiplex PCR; TCRdb stores in-frame clones only, minus some. In the table there are about 130,000 clones, 77% of which are singletons. Sequencing used PBMCs. The receptor set was obtained from a woman in her forties in good health and CMV-seropositive. Each CDR3 is given with its conserved first and last residue. The D gene is left open where the match is weak. Size is stated for part of the rows, as once, few or many counts, or as a class when the clone is expanded.

d_call j_call v_call clone_size cdr3_nt cdr3_aa
- TRBJ2-1 TRBV29-1 once TGCAGCGTAGAAAAGGGGATCTTC CSVEKGIF
TRBD2 TRBJ2-1 TRBV30 - TGTGCCTGGAGTGCCGGGACTAGCGGGAGTCTCGATGAGCAGTTCTTC CAWSAGTSGSLDEQFF
TRBD2 TRBJ2-2 TRBV10-2 - TGCGCCAGCACCGGAGGGCTAGCGGGATACACCGGGGAGCTGTTTTTT CASTGGLAGYTGELFF
TRBD1 TRBJ2-2 TRBV7-6 - TGTGCCAGCAGCTTAGGGGACAGGGGGCTTAGCACCGGGGAGCTGTTTTTT CASSLGDRGLSTGELFF
- TRBJ2-1 TRBV27 - TGTGCCAGCGGTATCGCCTACTACAATGAGCAGTTCTTC CASGIAYYNEQFF
- TRBJ2-2 TRBV16 - TGTGCCAGCAGCCAATTGAGTAACACCGGGGAGCTGTTTTTT CASSQLSNTGELFF
- TRBJ1-1 TRBV7-8 - TGTGCCAGCAGCCCGGGACAAGAGTACACTGAAGCTTTCTTT CASSPGQEYTEAFF
- TRBJ2-3 TRBV4-1 - TGCGCCAGCAGCCAAGGCGTATTAGATACGCAGTATTTT CASSQGVLDTQYF
- TRBJ2-1 TRBV5-1 once TGCGCCAGCAGCTTGCGGAGGGACAATGAGCAGTTCTTC CASSLRRDNEQFF
- TRBJ1-5 TRBV2 - TGTGCCAGCAGTGAGTCCGGGAATCAGCCCCAGCATTTT CASSESGNQPQHF
- TRBJ1-1 TRBV7-3 - TGTGCCAGCAGCTTACAGGGTCGGAACACTGAAGCTTTCTTT CASSLQGRNTEAFF
- TRBJ1-4 TRBV6-1 once TGTGCCAGCACCCCGTCAGGGCCCGAAAAACTGTTTTTT CASTPSGPEKLFF
TRBD2 TRBJ2-5 TRBV28 - TGTGCCAGCAGCTATTTCGCCGGGACTAGCGTGATGGAGACCCAGTACTTC CASSYFAGTSVMETQYF
- TRBJ2-4 TRBV6-1 - TGTGCCAGCAGTGAAGTAACCCTTAGTTACTTC CASSEVTLSYF
- TRBJ1-1 TRBV5-4 - TGTGCCAGCAGCTTGGGCAGGGGCACTGAAGCTTTCTTT CASSLGRGTEAFF
- TRBJ2-7 TRBV27 - TGTGCCAGCAGTTTCGGGACTTTCTACGAGCAGTACTTC CASSFGTFYEQYF
- TRBJ1-3 TRBV5-1 once TGCGCCAGCAGAAGGGAGAACACCATATATTTT CASRRENTIYF
- TRBJ1-2 TRBV2 - TGTGCCAGCAGTGAATCGGGGGAGGTCTATGGCTACACCTTC CASSESGEVYGYTF
TRBD2 TRBJ2-7 TRBV5-1 - TGCGCCAGCAGCCCGGGGACTAGCCTTCGTTACGAGCAGTACTTC CASSPGTSLRYEQYF
TRBD2 TRBJ2-5 TRBV5-1 - TGCGCCAGCAGCCCCCGCGGGGGAGCCTGGGAGACCCAGTACTTC CASSPRGGAWETQYF
- TRBJ1-1 TRBV19 - TGTGCCAGTAGTCCTTTGACAGGTATGAACACTGAAGCTTTCTTT CASSPLTGMNTEAFF
TRBD2 TRBJ2-3 TRBV5-1 few TGCGCCAGCAGCTTCCAGCGGGAGGGCCCTGGTACGCAGTATTTT CASSFQREGPGTQYF
TRBD1 TRBJ2-7 TRBV2 - TGTGCCAGCAGTGAAGCCCAGGGGGCGATTTACGAGCAGTACTTC CASSEAQGAIYEQYF
- TRBJ1-1 TRBV7-9 - TGTGCCAGCAGCCCCGGAGGGGTCACTGAAGCTTTCTTT CASSPGGVTEAFF
- TRBJ1-2 TRBV30 - TGTGCCTGGAGGCCATTGGGCCAAGCTAACTATGGCTACACCTTC CAWRPLGQANYGYTF
TRBD2 TRBJ2-7 TRBV11-2 - TGTGCCACGACCTGGGGACTAGCGGGAAGCTACGAGCAGTACTTC CATTWGLAGSYEQYF
- TRBJ2-5 TRBV4-1 - TGCGCCAGCAGCCAAGGCGCTAGCAGCCAAGAGACCCAGTACTTC CASSQGASSQETQYF
TRBD2 TRBJ2-1 TRBV7-3 - TGTGCCAGCAGCCTCGGGACTAGCAAAAATGAGCAGTTCTTC CASSLGTSKNEQFF
TRBD2 TRBJ2-3 TRBV19 - TGTGCCAGTAGTATAGAAGGACACCGGGGGGACGATACGCAGTATTTT CASSIEGHRGDDTQYF